This TCR beta chain was sequenced during a study of blood T cell repertoires in COVID-19. This clone was detected a few times. Germline CDR1 reads SGHTA; CDR2 reads FQGTGA. Trimming took 2 bases from V and 6 from J; bases not matched to a gene: 8. This CDR3 is built from 16 residues. In the study's own analysis: Amplification of reference gene primers provided the estimated nucleated cell counts. Libraries were prepared by immunoSEQ multiplex PCR; TCRdb keeps only in-frame clonotypes and omits some of them. That table gives V, J and clone size, and the DNA gave D and trimming. This repertoire shows approximately 340,000 clones, approximately 89% found once; its top ten account for about 0.78%.

Sequenced input: PBMCs or T cells enriched from blood (not recorded which). V and J are TRBV7-3 and TRBJ2-1, with 9 bases matching TRBD2. The clonotype was recovered from a woman between 40 and 55 years old who had been exposed to COVID-19. DNA for the CDR3: TGTGCCAGCAGCTTACAAGCGGGGGGAGTTATCAATGAGCAGTTCTTC. Its protein is CASSLQAGGVINEQFF. Based on the CDR3 plus reference TRBV7-3 and TRBJ2-1, the full variable domain is GAGVSQTPSNKVTEKGKYVELRCDPISGHTALYWYRQSLGQGPEFLIYFQGTGAADDSGLPNDRFFAVRPEGSVSTLKIQRTERGDSAVYLCASSLQAGGVINEQFFGPGTRLTVL.